A selection of T cell receptor beta chains follows, all from one sample in a study of blood T cell repertoires in COVID-19. Sequenced by immunoSEQ multiplex PCR; TCRdb stores in-frame clones only, minus some. The sample lists just over 300,000 clones, around 84% occurring once. Sample: PBMCs or T cells enriched from blood (not recorded which). These receptors all come from a man aged 25-40 years who had recovered from COVID-19. Both conserved end residues are trimmed from each CDR3.

>TRBJ1-4|TRBV2
ASSEGTGGSEKLF
>TRBJ1-1|TRBV5-1
ASSLLSGVTEAF
>TRBJ1-1|TRBV20-1
SASRQGIEAF
>TRBJ2-7|TRBV19
ASKKDRVSYEQY
>TRBJ1-2|TRBV7-9
ASRPRDRQNYGYT
>TRBJ2-5|TRBV11-2
ASSILQGAQETQY
>TRBJ1-5|TRBV18
ASSLGPPTGDSNQPQH
>TRBJ2-3|TRBV21-1
ASSITSGTSGRLASTDTQY
>TRBJ1-2|TRBV19
ASSTQGTPYGYT
>TRBJ1-1|TRBV2
ASSVSFTDSAGLEAF
>TRBJ2-3|TRBV6-6
ASKTFGGGRKDTQY
>TRBJ2-7|TRBV11-2
ASSLGGQWEQY
>TRBJ2-7|TRBV19
ASSRGLAGGQEQY
>TRBJ1-3|TRBV28
ASSPPGGGNTIY
>TRBJ2-3|TRBV5-1
ASSAGLTSTDTQY
>TRBJ2-3|TRBV28
ASSTSPPDTQY
>TRBJ2-7|TRBV11-3
ASSLSGQFYEQY
>TRBJ2-3|TRBV4-1
ASSQILDTQY
>TRBJ2-7|TRBV11-2
ASSGLRNRDGYEQY
>TRBJ2-7|TRBV5-1
ASSRTTSYEQY
>TRBJ1-1|TRBV18
ASSPDREAEAF
>TRBJ1-3|TRBV7-9
ASSLAGTTGNTIY
>TRBJ1-5|TRBV2
ASGTDLSNQPQH
>TRBJ2-7|TRBV5-1
ASSLNLGGGRDEQY
>TRBJ2-2|TRBV6-4
ASSPTSGNTGELF
>TRBJ2-5|TRBV5-8
ASSLHGQREEETQY
>TRBJ2-3|TRBV21-1
ASVRTVLSTDTQY
>TRBJ1-2|TRBV28
ASSLPGTGSDYGYT
>TRBJ2-1|TRBV27
ASSSLASGSHNEQF
>TRBJ1-2|TRBV11-2
ASSLTGVLRNGYT
>TRBJ1-5|TRBV10-2
ASSSGSGQPQH
>TRBJ1-4|TRBV4-1
ASSARGGKEKLF
>TRBJ2-5|TRBV4-1
ASSQEPRGGWGETQY
>TRBJ1-2|TRBV7-9
ASSNPTPAGHYGYT
>TRBJ1-2|TRBV6-5
ASWDSRYGYT
>TRBJ2-1|TRBV28
ASSVGGLAGGISEQF
>TRBJ2-1|TRBV6-4
ASSSGPYYNEQF
>TRBJ1-2|TRBV15
ATSRGQVVSKDGYT
>TRBJ1-2|TRBV6-6
ASSRQGSSYGYT
>TRBJ2-7|TRBV29-1
SVPGQGAYEQY
>TRBJ1-5|TRBV6-5
ASSYRGGDNQPQH
>TRBJ1-2|TRBV5-4
ASSLSGGLYGYT
>TRBJ1-3|TRBV10-1
ASHPVSGNTIY
>TRBJ2-7|TRBV28
ASSLLVPASREQY
>TRBJ2-7|TRBV5-1
ASSLGGQNSYEQY
>TRBJ1-3|TRBV7-8
ASSLGRLSQGSGNTIY
>TRBJ1-2|TRBV30
AWIRDRSTNYGYT
>TRBJ2-7|TRBV12-1
ASSFDRGPSEQY
>TRBJ2-5|TRBV16
ASSQSPQGETQY
>TRBJ1-2|TRBV25-1
ASTDRGYGYT
>TRBJ1-2|TRBV29-1
SVEVRTGNYGYT
>TRBJ2-7|TRBV11-2
ASSLVAGGTYEQY
>TRBJ2-7|TRBV5-4
ASSRGQSEEQY